These T cell receptor beta chains were read from a single sample in a study of T cells in Graves' hyperthyroidism and ophthalmopathy. TCRdb re-derived calls from the multiplex PCR reads in MiXCR, one entry per CDR3 protein. This sample has roughly 630,000 distinct CDR3 sequences, with around 16% found just once. Input material: blood. These TCRs come from a woman aged 25 to 39 with Graves' hyperthyroidism. Both conserved end residues are trimmed from each CDR3. Fields, in order: V gene, J gene, CDR3 protein.

v_gene: TRBV5-8
j_gene: TRBJ2-3
CDR3aa: ASSAGTPDTQY

v_gene: TRBV9
j_gene: TRBJ1-1
CDR3aa: ASSVGRGTEAF

v_gene: TRBV6-1
j_gene: TRBJ2-7
CDR3aa: ASSRGQGSHEQY

v_gene: TRBV13
j_gene: TRBJ2-7
CDR3aa: ASSKATGDEQY

v_gene: TRBV20-1
j_gene: TRBJ1-5
CDR3aa: SATGGRVPNQPQH

v_gene: TRBV5-5
j_gene: TRBJ1-5
CDR3aa: ASSPLEDAGPYSNQPQH

v_gene: TRBV20-1
j_gene: TRBJ2-7
CDR3aa: SARQPEGNSYEQY

v_gene: TRBV7-2
j_gene: TRBJ2-1
CDR3aa: ASRNVAGWQF

v_gene: TRBV7-9
j_gene: TRBJ2-1
CDR3aa: ASTRGLAGNNEQF

v_gene: TRBV19
j_gene: TRBJ2-3
CDR3aa: ASSLQHGASPDTQY

v_gene: TRBV28
j_gene: TRBJ1-5
CDR3aa: ATSPGINQPQH

v_gene: TRBV30
j_gene: TRBJ2-3
CDR3aa: AWTRSTDTQY

v_gene: TRBV6-2/TRBV6-3
j_gene: TRBJ2-3
CDR3aa: ASRVASSTDTQY

v_gene: TRBV15
j_gene: TRBJ2-7
CDR3aa: ATSRDPGAYEQY

v_gene: TRBV5-1
j_gene: TRBJ2-7
CDR3aa: ASSFGTTLVGEQY

v_gene: TRBV20-1
j_gene: TRBJ2-3
CDR3aa: SARDHEVDTQY